This T cell receptor beta chain was sequenced in a study of cytomegalovirus exposure and HLA in healthy donors. At the level of the study: The approximately 680 first-cohort repertoires and the 95 to 150 validation repertoires shared the same platform, a later analysis reported.

For this clone: Its antigen is currently unknown.

Study-wide findings and caveats: According to a later analysis, TCR clusters from the first cohort tended to co-occur in the roughly 120 validation repertoires. Approximately 160 TCR beta chains were listed as cytomegalovirus-associated.

Germline V CDR1 and CDR2: LGHNA, YNFKEQ. The CDR3 runs 15 residues. V gave up 0 bases and J gave up 5 bases, with 11 bases separating them. The data were produced by immunoSEQ multiplex PCR, yet TCRdb's version contains in-frame clones alone and is incomplete. The profile shows about 69,000 clones, 94% of them singletons. V gene TRBV4-2 combines with J gene TRBJ1-5; weak D call: TRBD1 (6 bases). This clonotype was sampled from a woman between 18 and 29 years old in good health and CMV-seronegative. The sample consisted of PBMCs. Here the CDR3 reads CASSQEPGTHQPQHF. DNA of the CDR3: TGTGCCAGCAGCCAAGAACCCGGGACACATCAGCCCCAGCATTTT.